This T cell receptor (beta chain) was documented in a study of blood T cell repertoires in COVID-19. Across the study: From T cells, B-cell-depleted T cells, or PBMCs came the material, which was cDNA or gDNA.

From germline, CDR1 is LNHDA and CDR2 SQIVND (reference sequence). The CDR3 length is 16 residues. With 3 bases clipped from V and 7 bases from J, the junction kept 12 bases outside the gene matches. A few counts support this clone. Sequenced by immunoSEQ multiplex PCR; TCRdb stores in-frame clones only, minus some. Of 200,000 to 250,000 clones listed, over 80% are singletons. This receptor was identified in a woman aged 25 to 39 with COVID-19, enrolled during active disease. The rearrangement links TRBV19 to TRBJ1-5; 7 bases map to TRBD1. Sequenced input: peripheral blood. The chain's CDR3 is CASSILRRGLDQPQHF. Here the CDR3 DNA reads TGTGCCAGTAGTATCCTGAGGAGGGGGCTGGACCAGCCCCAGCATTTT.